What follows are 24 T cell receptor beta chains derived from one specimen sequenced in a study of T cell responses to AZD1222 COVID-19 vaccine. The protocol was immunoSEQ multiplex PCR, while the TCRdb copy is restricted to in-frame clones and leaves out a portion. This sample has fewer than 130,000 clones, with around 94% found just once. This sample comprised peripheral blood, obtained on day 0 of AZD1222 vaccination. All receptors derive from an adult in good health.

The genes are TRBV13 and TRBJ1-5; D uncertain. The germline CDR1 and CDR2 sequences are PRHDT and FYEKMQ (reference sequence). The CDR3 extends over 14 amino acids. V was shortened by 2 bases and J by 1 base, with 6 bases between the two germline ends. CDR3 nucleotides: TGTGCCAGCAGCTTACAGTCGAGCAATCAGCCCCAGCATTTT. Translating gives CASSLQSSNQPQHF.

The chain joins TRBV7-2 to TRBJ2-1, with 8 bases matching TRBD2. The length of the CDR3 is 13 residues. Germline CDR1 reads SGHTA; CDR2 reads FQGNSA. V dropped 2 bases and J dropped 15; count of bases not matched to a gene: 9. The CDR3 is CASSLPSAGVMFF. DNA for the CDR3: TGTGCCAGCAGCTTACCATCAGCGGGAGTCATGTTCTTC. Together with reference TRBV7-2 and TRBJ2-1, the CDR3 gives the full variable domain: GAGVSQSPSNKVTEKGKDVELRCDPISGHTALYWYRQSLGQGLEFLIYFQGNSAPDKSGLPSDRFSAERTGGSVSTLTIQRTQQEDSAVYLCASSLPSAGVMFFGPGTRLTVL.

The chain employs TRBV4-1 and TRBJ1-1; unclear D gene. The CDR3 covers 14 residues. Trimming cost V 6 bases and J 1 base, with 12 bases left between them. Germline V CDR1 and CDR2: MGHRA, YSYEKL. CDR3 region: CASRGPLRNTEAFF. The CDR3 nucleotides are TGCGCCAGCAGAGGCCCCCTAAGGAACACTGAAGCTTTCTTT.

This rearrangement joins TRBV3-1 (or the pseudogene TRBV3-2) to TRBJ1-6; 10 bases are a match to TRBD1. V was clipped by 6 bases and J by 10 bases; unmatched bases: 9. From germline, CDR1 is LGHDT and CDR2 YNNKEL (reference sequence). The CDR3 length is 15 residues. CDR3 residues: CASSRWTGGRSPLHF. DNA for the CDR3: TGTGCCAGCAGTCGATGGACAGGGGGAAGATCACCCCTCCACTTT.

This sequence joins TRBV29-1 and TRBJ1-1; unclear D gene. V was trimmed by 4 bases and J by 1 base, leaving 7 bases between them. The CDR3 extends over 12 amino acids. Looked up from germline, CDR1 is SQVTM and CDR2 is ANQGSEA. CDR3 DNA sequence: TGCAGCGTTGCAAGACAGAACACTGAAGCTTTCTTT. Translating it yields CSVARQNTEAFF. The full variable domain, completed using reference TRBV29-1 and TRBJ1-1, is SAVISQKPSRDICQRGTSLTIQCQVDSQVTMMFWYRQQPGQSLTLIATANQGSEATYESGFVIDKFPISRPNLTFSTLTVSNMSPEDSSIYLCSVARQNTEAFFGQGTRLTVV.

This chain joins TRBV19 and TRBJ1-1; D remains unclear. The V end lost 6 bases, the J end lost 4 bases, and 12 bases lay between the germline ends. Germline V gene sequence: CDR1 LNHDA, CDR2 SQIVND (reference sequence). This CDR3 contains 13 residues. CDR3 bases: TGTGCCAGTAGGTCTCGACTTACCACTGAAGCTTTCTTT. Translating it yields CASRSRLTTEAFF.

The CDR3, as DNA: TGTGCCAGCACCCAACAGCTCATGAACACTGAAGCTTTCTTT. Translated: CASTQQLMNTEAFF. The gene calls are TRBV28 and TRBJ1-1; no definite D call. The CDR3 totals 14 residues. Per the germline V gene, CDR1 is MDHEN and CDR2 is SYDVKM. The ends were cut back, 7 bases at V and 0 bases at J, with 12 bases in the middle.

V and J are TRBV9 and TRBJ2-3, with 9 positions matching TRBD2. Germline V gives CDR1 SGDLS, CDR2 YYNGEE. This CDR3 contains 16 residues. V shed 0 bases, J shed 4 bases, and the junction held 6 bases outside the gene matches. The CDR3 DNA follows: TGTGCCAGCAGCGTAGGAAATAGCGGGAGATCAGATACGCAGTATTTT. Residues: CASSVGNSGRSDTQYF.

The gene calls are TRBV6-5 and TRBJ2-7; D is uncertain. Trimming left V 8 bases short and J 4 bases short, with 9 bases between. The length of the CDR3 is 11 residues. Germline V gives CDR1 MNHEY, CDR2 SVGAGI. The CDR3 coding sequence is TGTGCCAGCGAAGACGGTTACGAGCAGTACTTC. This encodes CASEDGYEQYF.

The chain is built from TRBV2 and TRBJ1-5; 9 nucleotides match TRBD1. This CDR3 has 14 amino acids. J was trimmed by 7 bases and V by 3 bases; bases with no gene match: 4. The germline CDR1 and CDR2 sequences are SNHLY and FYNNEI. CDR3 region: CASSEGQGVQPQHF. CDR3 coding DNA: TGTGCCAGCAGTGAGGGACAGGGTGTACAGCCCCAGCATTTT.

This chain links TRBV9 with TRBJ2-3, with no clear D. The length of the CDR3 is 15 residues. V was pared by 0 bases and J by 2 bases, with 10 bases between. The germline gives CDR1 SGDLS, CDR2 YYNGEE. The CDR3 protein is CASSVAQVTTDTQYF. CDR3 bases: TGTGCCAGCAGCGTAGCGCAGGTCACCACAGATACGCAGTATTTT.

The chain links TRBV4-1 to TRBJ2-3; D possibly corresponds to TRBD2 (6 bases). This CDR3 spans 17 amino acids. Germline assignment: CDR1 MGHRA and CDR2 YSYEKL. V lost 1 base and J lost 4, with 18 bases in between. The CDR3 region is CASSQVPGRGRADTQYF. The CDR3 DNA sequence: TGCGCCAGCAGCCAAGTGCCTGGGCGGGGAAGGGCAGATACGCAGTATTTT.

The rearrangement links TRBV5-4 to TRBJ2-7, with a tentative D call TRBD2 (6 bases). This CDR3 is 14 amino acids long. Trimming left V 4 bases short and J 0 bases short, with 11 bases between. CDR1 and CDR2 from the germline V gene are SGHNT and YYREEE (reference sequence). Written as DNA, the CDR3 is TGTGCCAGCAGCCGGGACTCAAGCTCCTACGAGCAGTACTTC. Its translation is CASSRDSSSYEQYF.

V is TRBV12-3 or TRBV12-4 and J is TRBJ2-3; D is unclear. V was trimmed by 6 bases and J by 6 bases, leaving 10 bases between them. This CDR3 region has 12 residues. The CDR3: CASSLGWDTQYF. The DNA of the CDR3 is TGTGCCAGCAGCCTGGGGTGGGATACGCAGTATTTT.

This chain links TRBV27 with TRBJ2-4; 9 bases are shared with TRBD2. The CDR3 runs 14 residues. With V trimmed by 7 bases and J by 10 bases, 11 bases remained unmatched. Germline V gives CDR1 MNHEY, CDR2 SMNVEV (reference sequence). The CDR3 nucleotides are TGTGCCAGCACTCCCCGCGCGGGGGGGGGAATTCAGTACTTC. The encoded protein is CASTPRAGGGIQYF.

This clone occurred once. The V call is TRBV4-2, the J call TRBJ1-5, with 7 nucleotides matching TRBD1. This CDR3 contains 20 residues. Germline loops: CDR1 LGHNA, CDR2 YNFKEQ. J was trimmed by 1 base and V by 0 bases; bases with no gene match: 15. The CDR3 is CASSQDLSLGDSKSNQPQHF. For the CDR3, the DNA is TGTGCCAGCAGCCAAGATCTCTCCCTCGGGGACAGCAAAAGCAATCAGCCCCAGCATTTT.

Details on this clone: Its ends do not fully match the called genes, so a read error is possible. The chain couples TRBV27 to TRBJ1-2; 11 nucleotides agree with TRBD1. The CDR3 sequence is 14 residues long. Germline CDR1 MNHEY, CDR2 SMNVEV (reference sequence). The CDR3 here is CASSRTGGGYGYTF. CDR3 DNA sequence: TGTGCCAGCAGCCGGACAGGGGGCGGCTATGGCTATACCTTC.

The chain uses TRBV19 and TRBJ2-5; D may be TRBD2 (5 bases). Per germline, CDR1 LNHDA and CDR2 SQIVND (reference sequence). V was trimmed by 3 bases and J by 4 bases, leaving 15 bases between them. CDR3 length: 15 residues. CDR3 sequence reads: CASSILYLGGETQYF. In nucleotides, the CDR3 is TGTGCCAGTAGTATTTTATATCTCGGAGGAGAGACCCAGTACTTC.

Only one count was recorded for this clone. V is TRBV2 and J is TRBJ1-1; TRBD1 might be the D (5 bases). Trimming stripped 2 bases from V and 5 bases from J, with 15 bases between. There are 15 residues in the CDR3. Germline V gene lookup returns CDR1 SNHLY and CDR2 FYNNEI. DNA of the CDR3: TGTGCCAGCAGTGAAACATGGGGCGGGGGAACTGAAGCTTTCTTT. The encoded protein is CASSETWGGGTEAFF. Full variable domain (missing parts from reference TRBV2 and TRBJ1-1): EPEVTQTPSHQVTQMGQEVILRCVPISNHLYFYWYRQILGQKVEFLVSFYNNEISEKSEIFDDQFSVERPDGSNFTLKIRSTKLEDSAMYFCASSETWGGGTEAFFGQGTRLTVV.

The rearrangement links TRBV11-2 to TRBJ2-1, with 9 nucleotides matching TRBD1. CDR1 and CDR2 from the germline V gene are SGHAT and FQNNGV. Trimming removed 5 bases from V and 6 bases from J; junction bases left unmatched: 14. The CDR3 totals 17 residues. CDR3: CASSPGITGQGFNEQFF. As DNA, the CDR3 is TGTGCCAGCAGCCCGGGAATAACGGGACAGGGATTCAATGAGCAGTTCTTC. Using reference TRBV11-2 and TRBJ2-1 for the parts outside the CDR3, the full variable domain is EAGVAQSPRYKIIEKRQSVAFWCNPISGHATLYWYQQILGQGPKLLIQFQNNGVVDDSQLPKDRFSAERLKGVDSTLKIQPAKLEDSAVYLCASSPGITGQGFNEQFFGPGTRLTVL.

This clone was recorded once. The chain employs TRBV7-2 and TRBJ1-5; no definite D call. The germline V gene has CDR1 SGHTA and CDR2 FQGNSA. The CDR3 contains 14 residues. V was cut by 1 base and J by 3 bases, with 7 bases left in between. The CDR3, as DNA: TGTGCCAGCAGCTTAGGTCACGCCAATCAGCCCCAGCATTTT. Its translation: CASSLGHANQPQHF.

The genes are TRBV4-3 and TRBJ2-3; tentatively, D is TRBD1 (6 bases). V was clipped by 1 base and J by 2 bases, with 7 bases between them. Germline values: CDR1 LGHNA, CDR2 YSLEER. CDR3 length: 14 amino acids. The CDR3 DNA sequence: TGCGCCAGCAGCCAAGGGGGGCCCACAGATACGCAGTATTTT. It encodes CASSQGGPTDTQYF.

The V and J genes are TRBV30 and TRBJ1-6, with 8 bases that match TRBD1. The junction had 8 bases not matched to a gene; V was cut back by 0 bases and J by 4 bases. Germline V gives CDR1 GTSNPN, CDR2 SVGIG (reference sequence). This CDR3 has 17 amino acids. The CDR3: CAWSVLGDRRYNSPLHF. CDR3 DNA: TGTGCCTGGAGTGTACTCGGGGACAGGCGTTATAATTCACCCCTCCACTTT.

This clone has only one observation. The V call is TRBV7-2, the J call TRBJ1-2; D remains unclear. Trimming cost V 4 bases and J 4 bases, with 7 bases left between them. Germline assignment: CDR1 SGHTA and CDR2 FQGNSA. The CDR3 spans 12 residues. CDR3 loop: CASSYSSYGYTF. The CDR3 DNA sequence: TGTGCCAGCAGCTACAGCAGCTATGGCTACACCTTC. The variable domain in full, completed from reference TRBV7-2 and TRBJ1-2, reads GAGVSQSPSNKVTEKGKDVELRCDPISGHTALYWYRQSLGQGLEFLIYFQGNSAPDKSGLPSDRFSAERTGGSVSTLTIQRTQQEDSAVYLCASSYSSYGYTFGSGTRLTVV.